This is a list of T cell receptor beta chains from one sample in a study of sequential checkpoint blockade in melanoma. Method: immunoSEQ multiplex PCR; TCRdb's copy keeps in-frame clones and lacks some. This sample carries around 9,100 clones, less than 75% of them seen once, and the ten largest clones take around 24%. Specimen: CD8+ T cells sorted from blood (inferred from file names), collected from a patient given nivolumab and ipilimumab in sequence. Receptor source: a human donor with melanoma. The conserved cysteine and the conserved F or W are not part of the CDR3 here. Each record gives: V gene, J gene, CDR3 protein.

TRBV6-5	.	ASSRGLAGYEQY
TRBV27	TRBJ2-7	ASSCRGYEQY
TRBV28	TRBJ2-7	ATSRPFAYEQY
TRBV6-5	TRBJ2-7	ASSSPPRGSINEQY
TRBV6-4	TRBJ2-2	ASSELAGNTGELF
TRBV7-3	TRBJ2-3	ASSTGATDTQY
TRBV6-1	TRBJ2-7	ASSEVEQPFLYEQY
TRBV11-2	TRBJ2-5	ASSPGALAQETQY
TRBV19	TRBJ1-5	ASGGGGIQPQH
TRBV5-4	TRBJ2-7	ASSLDAGGSYEQY
TRBV7-6	TRBJ1-1	ASSLNGLNTEAF
TRBV27	TRBJ2-7	ASSFSRGSYEQY
TRBV29-1	TRBJ2-1	SVVGQRLNNEQF
TRBV6-5	TRBJ2-3	ASSSLGDETDTQY
TRBV27	TRBJ2-1	ASSSGGASYNNEQF
TRBV27	TRBJ1-1	ASSLQGNTEAF
TRBV15	TRBJ1-4	ATSRDGRAANEKLF
TRBV7-9	TRBJ2-5	ASSLVTGFHETQY